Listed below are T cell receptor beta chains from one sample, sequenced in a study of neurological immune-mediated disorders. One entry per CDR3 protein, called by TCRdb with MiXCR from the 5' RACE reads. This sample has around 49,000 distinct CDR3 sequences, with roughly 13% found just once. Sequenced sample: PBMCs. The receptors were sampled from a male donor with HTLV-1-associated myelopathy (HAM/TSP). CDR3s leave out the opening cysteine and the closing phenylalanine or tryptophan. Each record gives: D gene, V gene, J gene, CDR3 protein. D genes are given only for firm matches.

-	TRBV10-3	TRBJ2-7	ATKGYEQY
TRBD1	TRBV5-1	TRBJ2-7	ASSPWTGSYEQY
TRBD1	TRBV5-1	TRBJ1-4	ASWDRPEKLF
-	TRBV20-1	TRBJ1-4	SARVYGGANEKLF
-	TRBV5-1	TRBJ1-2	ASGAGTNYGYT
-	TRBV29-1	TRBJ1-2	SVSDGGYT
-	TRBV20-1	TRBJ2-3	SASNTADTQY
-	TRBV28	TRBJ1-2	ASSFEWGNNYGYT
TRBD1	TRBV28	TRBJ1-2	ASSFHRGNYGYT
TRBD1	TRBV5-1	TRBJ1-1	ASSLGQMLNTEAF
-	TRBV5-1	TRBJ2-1	ASSLRSTESRYNEQF
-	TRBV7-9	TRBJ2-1	ASSLSTVPSNEQF
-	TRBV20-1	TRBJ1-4	SARDRGLLF
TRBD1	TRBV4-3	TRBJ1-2	ASSQDGSRGKGYT
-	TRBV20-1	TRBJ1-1	SATKSRENTEAF
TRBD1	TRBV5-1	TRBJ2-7	ASSRDRGDEQY
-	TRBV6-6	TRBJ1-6	ASRPPGPWDSPLH
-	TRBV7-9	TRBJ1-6	ASSWGDYNSPLH